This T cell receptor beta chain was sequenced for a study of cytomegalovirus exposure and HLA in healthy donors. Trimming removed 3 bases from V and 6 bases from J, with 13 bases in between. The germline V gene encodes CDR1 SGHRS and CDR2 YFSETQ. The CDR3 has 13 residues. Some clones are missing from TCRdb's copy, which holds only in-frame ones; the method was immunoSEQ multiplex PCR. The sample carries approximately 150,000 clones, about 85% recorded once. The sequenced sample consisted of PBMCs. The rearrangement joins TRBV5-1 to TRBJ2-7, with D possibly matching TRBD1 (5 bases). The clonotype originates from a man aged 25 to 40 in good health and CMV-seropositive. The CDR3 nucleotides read TGCGCCAGCAGCTCCGACCTCAGGGTCGAGCAGTACTTC. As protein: CASSSDLRVEQYF.